This is a list of T cell receptor beta chains from one sample in a study of tumor-infiltrating lymphocytes in primary liver carcinoma. From the multiplex PCR reads, TCRdb called clonotypes with MiXCR, one entry per CDR3 protein. The table shows about 37,000 distinct CDR3 sequences, with 75% occurring only once. What was sequenced was tumor-adjacent normal liver tissue. The source is a man between 35 and 55 years old with primary liver carcinoma and hepatitis B virus infection. The CDR3 runs from the conserved cysteine through the conserved F or W. Each record gives: clone size, V gene, CDR3 protein. Clone size is given for some rows only: seen once, a few or many times, or a class if the clone is expanded.

.	TRBV6-2/TRBV6-3	CASRVAGGPGEQSF
.	TRBV6-1	CTSSEAGIATNEKLFF
.	TRBV11-2	CTSSFGGGGHFNEQLF
.	TRBV5-4	CARSGEGVDQPQHF
.	TRBV4-2	CASIQDWGITGSPLHF
.	TRBV30	CAWTPSVITEELFF
.	TRBV7-8	CASNSGQAGGNGKFF
once	TRBV28	CASMPDSVVETQYF
many	TRBV5-5	CASSFDPRGSPLHF
.	TRBV30	CAWVKGQNTDTQYF
few	TRBV5-6	CASSSVPGVPYSEQFF
many	TRBV2	CASSVEGGGFF
.	TRBV11-1	CASSFPGTSGTKNIWYF
once	TRBV11-1	CASSIGKTSGASRFGDEQFF
.	TRBV6-5	CASSSKMPGQGGDTQYF
.	TRBV28	CAIILTGATQPQHF
.	TRBV6-1	CDHGRSRDSSYEQYF